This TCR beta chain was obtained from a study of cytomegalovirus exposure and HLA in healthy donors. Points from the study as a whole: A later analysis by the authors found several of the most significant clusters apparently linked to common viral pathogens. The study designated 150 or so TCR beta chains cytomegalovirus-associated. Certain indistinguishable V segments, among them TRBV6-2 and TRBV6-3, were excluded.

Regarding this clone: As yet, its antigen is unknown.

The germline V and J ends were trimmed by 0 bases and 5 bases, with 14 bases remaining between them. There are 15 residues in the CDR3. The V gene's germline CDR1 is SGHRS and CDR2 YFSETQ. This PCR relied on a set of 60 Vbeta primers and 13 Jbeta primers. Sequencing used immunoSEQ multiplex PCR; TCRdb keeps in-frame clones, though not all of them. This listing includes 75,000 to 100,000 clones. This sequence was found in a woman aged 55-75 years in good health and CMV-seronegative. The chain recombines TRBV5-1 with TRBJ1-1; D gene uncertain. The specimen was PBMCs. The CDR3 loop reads CASSLAVGGQTEAFF. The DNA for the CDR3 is TGCGCCAGCAGCTTGGCCGTGGGCGGGCAAACTGAAGCTTTCTTT.